The sequence of this T cell receptor (beta chain) was determined in a study of T cell responses to AZD1222 COVID-19 vaccine. Findings and caveats of the study: All repertoire sampling was performed exclusively after the peak T cell response. Most donors were white British and more were female, and clonal diversity was possibly underestimated. At 160-218 and 743-854, vaccine-associated CD4 TCRs were dominant, and they spanned spike. Rises in breadth and depth of Spike-specific TCRs came after two AZD1222 doses.

The CDR3 length is 13 residues. The germline V gene encodes CDR1 MDHEN and CDR2 SYDVKM. The V and J ends lost 5 bases and 6 bases, in that order; junction bases with no gene match: 6. With respect to this clone: Antigen specificity is unknown.

Using immunoSEQ multiplex PCR, the repertoire was profiled, and TCRdb retains in-frame clones only, with some absent. This sample has 58,000 or so clones, with 86% found just once. Sequences were derived from peripheral blood, sampled 28 days after the second AZD1222 dose. This chain uses TRBV28 with TRBJ2-7; 8 bases line up with TRBD1. The TCR originated in an adult who received the AZD1222 COVID-19 vaccine. The CDR3: CASSGGQVLEQYF. CDR3 nucleotides: TGTGCCAGCAGTGGGGGACAGGTCCTCGAGCAGTACTTC. The variable domain in full, completed from reference TRBV28 and TRBJ2-7, reads DVKVTQSSRYLVKRTGEKVFLECVQDMDHENMFWYRQDPGLGLRLIYFSYDVKMKEKGDIPEGYSVSREKKERFSLILESASTNQTSMYLCASSGGQVLEQYFGPGTRLTVT.